A selection of T cell receptor beta chains follows, all from one sample in a study of glioma-infiltrating T cells. Via MiXCR, TCRdb re-called the multiplex PCR reads, giving one row per CDR3 protein. The sample holds 90,000 or so distinct CDR3 sequences, roughly 37% seen once. The sample was glioma tissue, nonneoplastic brain tissue, or PBMCs (not recorded which). The receptors were sampled from a human donor with low-grade glioma or glioblastoma, undergoing nonglioma brain surgery, or in good health (not recorded which). Each CDR3 is given with its conserved first and last residue. A D gene is named only where the DNA matches it firmly. The size field is filled for only some rows; it gives once, few, many or a size class.

j_call	d_call	v_call	clone_size	cdr3_aa	cdr3_nt
TRBJ2-5	NA	TRBV19	once	CASSAGRLGGETQYF	TGTGCCAGTAGTGCAGGACGGCTCGGCGGGGAGACCCAGTACTTC
TRBJ2-5	NA	TRBV6-1	many	CASRSGPGVQETQYF	TGTGCCAGCAGATCCGGACCGGGAGTACAAGAGACCCAGTACTTC
TRBJ2-7	TRBD2	TRBV18	many	CASSSSGGEAYEQYF	TGTGCCAGCTCCTCTAGCGGGGGGGAAGCCTACGAGCAGTACTTC
TRBJ2-5	NA	TRBV7-2	NA	CASSVWPPGLQETQYF	TGTGCCAGCAGCGTATGGCCCCCGGGACTCCAAGAGACCCAGTACTTC
TRBJ2-5	NA	TRBV11-2	once	CASSLLRGAQETQYF	TGTGCCAGCAGCTTACTCCGGGGCGCCCAAGAGACCCAGTACTTC
TRBJ2-3	TRBD2	TRBV6-1	many	CASRRLAASTDTQYF	TGTGCCAGCAGACGACTAGCCGCTAGCACAGATACGCAGTATTTT
TRBJ2-7	TRBD1	TRBV12-3/TRBV12-4	many	CASSHARDRVYEQYF	TGTGCCAGCAGTCACGCCCGGGACAGGGTTTACGAGCAGTACTTC
TRBJ2-1	NA	TRBV6-1	NA	CASSIPGGGNEQFF	TGTGCCAGCAGCATACCCGGAGGAGGCAATGAGCAGTTCTTC
TRBJ2-5	TRBD2	TRBV2	few	CASSYSGGAHETQYF	TGTGCCAGCAGTTATAGCGGGGGGGCCCACGAGACCCAGTACTTC
TRBJ2-2	TRBD1	TRBV3-1	NA	CASSRTGKAGELFF	TGTGCCAGCAGCCGGACAGGGAAGGCCGGGGAGCTGTTTTTT
TRBJ2-1	TRBD2	TRBV27	many	CASSTGGGYNEQFF	TGTGCCAGCAGTACCGGGGGGGGCTACAATGAGCAGTTCTTC
TRBJ2-3	TRBD2	TRBV20-1	once	CSAIAGGPTDTQYF	TGCAGTGCTATAGCGGGGGGGCCGACAGATACGCAGTATTTC
TRBJ2-7	NA	TRBV11-3	many	CASRRGGGDGYEQYF	TGTGCCAGCAGACGAGGGGGTGGGGACGGCTACGAGCAGTACTTC
TRBJ2-7	TRBD1	TRBV2	NA	CASSGDRARRYEQYF	TGTGCCAGCAGCGGAGACAGGGCAAGAAGGTACGAGCAGTACTTC
TRBJ2-2	NA	TRBV2	many	CASSERGLANTGELFF	TGTGCCAGCAGTGAACGGGGCTTAGCGAACACCGGGGAGCTGTTTTTT
TRBJ2-3	NA	TRBV10-3	many	CAISESHTDTQYF	TGTGCCATCAGTGAGTCACACACAGATACGCAGTATTTT
TRBJ1-1	TRBD1	TRBV5-1	NA	CASSRGQGTGMDTEAFF	TGCGCCAGCAGCAGGGGACAAGGGACAGGGATGGACACTGAAGCTTTCTTT
TRBJ2-7	NA	TRBV14	many	CASSQVSTAEQYF	TGTGCCAGCAGCCAAGTCTCCACGGCTGAGCAGTACTTC
TRBJ1-4	NA	TRBV2	many	CASRAARATNEKLFF	TGTGCCAGCAGGGCCGCGCGGGCAACTAATGAAAAACTGTTTTTT
TRBJ2-1	TRBD2	TRBV7-8	many	CASSSEFLGGFNEQFF	TGTGCCAGCAGCTCCGAATTCCTCGGGGGGTTTAATGAGCAGTTCTTC
TRBJ2-7	TRBD1	TRBV6-2/TRBV6-3	once	CASSDVRQGHEQYF	TGTGCCAGCAGTGATGTAAGACAGGGCCACGAGCAGTACTTC
TRBJ2-1	NA	TRBV10-1	many	CASRDQLSSYNEQFF	TGCGCCAGCAGAGACCAATTAAGCTCCTACAATGAGCAGTTCTTC
TRBJ1-1	NA	TRBV6-5	NA	CASSYAQGGTEAFF	TGTGCCAGCAGTTACGCGCAGGGAGGCACTGAAGCTTTCTTT
TRBJ2-1	NA	TRBV20-1	NA	CSARDRARRGQFF	TGCAGTGCTAGAGATCGAGCGAGACGCGGGCAGTTCTTC
TRBJ2-2	NA	TRBV5-4	NA	CASSFLATNTGELFF	TGTGCCAGCAGCTTTCTAGCGACGAACACCGGGGAGCTGTTTTTT
TRBJ2-2	TRBD1	TRBV7-3	many	CASSPPGQITGELFF	TGTGCCAGCAGCCCACCGGGACAGATCACCGGGGAGCTGTTTTTT
TRBJ2-7	NA	TRBV15	NA	CATSRSSRSSYNEQYF	TGTGCCACCAGCAGATCTAGCAGGAGCTCCTACAATGAGCAGTACTTC
TRBJ2-1	TRBD2	TRBV20-1	many	CSAEGTKQDNEQFF	TGCAGTGCAGAGGGGACTAAACAAGACAATGAGCAGTTCTTC
TRBJ2-4	NA	TRBV11-2	NA	CASSFGGDKNIQYF	TGTGCCAGCAGCTTTGGAGGGGACAAAAACATTCAGTACTTC
TRBJ2-3	NA	TRBV12-3/TRBV12-4	NA	CASSHSDTKYF	TGTGCCAGCAGCCACAGTGATACAAAGTATTTT
TRBJ1-5	NA	TRBV28	many	CASSLYGQPQHF	TGTGCCAGCAGTTTATATGGGCAGCCCCAGCATTTT
TRBJ2-5	TRBD1	TRBV7-6	NA	CASSSGTGSRRETQYF	TGTGCCAGCAGCTCCGGGACAGGGTCAAGGAGGGAGACCCAGTACTTC
TRBJ1-5	NA	TRBV29-1	many	CSVQANYNQPQHF	TGCAGCGTTCAGGCCAACTACAATCAGCCCCAGCATTTT
TRBJ1-1	TRBD1	TRBV20-1	many	CSARDRQGLNTEAFF	TGCAGTGCTAGAGATCGACAGGGGTTGAACACTGAAGCTTTCTTT
TRBJ2-3	TRBD2	TRBV20-1	NA	CSARDPAGGVTQYF	TGCAGTGCTAGAGACCCAGCGGGAGGGGTTACGCAGTATTTT